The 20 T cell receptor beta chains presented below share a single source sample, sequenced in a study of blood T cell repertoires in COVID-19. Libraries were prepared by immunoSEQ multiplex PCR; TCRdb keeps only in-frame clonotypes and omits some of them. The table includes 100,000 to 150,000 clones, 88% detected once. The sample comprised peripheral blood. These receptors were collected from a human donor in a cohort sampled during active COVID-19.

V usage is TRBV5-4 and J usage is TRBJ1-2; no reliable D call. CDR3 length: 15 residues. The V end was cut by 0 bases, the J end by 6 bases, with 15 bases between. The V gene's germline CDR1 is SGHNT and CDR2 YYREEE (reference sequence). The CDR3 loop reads CASSLVLAARDGYTF. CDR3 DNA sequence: TGTGCCAGCAGCTTGGTCCTAGCGGCTAGGGATGGCTACACCTTC.

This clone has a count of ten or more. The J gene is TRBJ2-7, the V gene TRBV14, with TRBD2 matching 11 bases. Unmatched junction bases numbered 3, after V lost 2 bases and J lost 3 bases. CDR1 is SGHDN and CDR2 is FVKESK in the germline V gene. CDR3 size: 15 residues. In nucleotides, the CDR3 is TGTGCCAGCAGCCAACGACTAGCGGGGAACTACGAGCAGTACTTC. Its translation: CASSQRLAGNYEQYF. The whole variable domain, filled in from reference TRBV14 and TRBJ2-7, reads EAGVTQFPSHSVIEKGQTVTLRCDPISGHDNLYWYRRVMGKEIKFLLHFVKESKQDESGMPNNRFLAERTGGTYSTLKVQPAELEDSGVYFCASSQRLAGNYEQYFGPGTRLTVT.

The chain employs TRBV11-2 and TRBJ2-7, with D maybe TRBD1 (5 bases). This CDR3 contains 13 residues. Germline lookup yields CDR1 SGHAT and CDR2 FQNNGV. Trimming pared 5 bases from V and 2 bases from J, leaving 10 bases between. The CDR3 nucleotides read TGTGCCAGCAGCACCGACAGTCCCTACGAGCAGTACTTC. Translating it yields CASSTDSPYEQYF.

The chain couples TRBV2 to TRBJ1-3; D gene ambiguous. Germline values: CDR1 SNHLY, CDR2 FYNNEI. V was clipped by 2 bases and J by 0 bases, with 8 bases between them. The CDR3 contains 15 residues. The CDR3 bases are TGTGCCAGCAGTGAATCGCTCAGCTCTGGAAACACCATATATTTT. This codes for CASSESLSSGNTIYF.

The CDR3 is CASSLGGLAGGQGDTQYF. The CDR3 nucleotides are TGCGCCAGCAGCTTGGGCGGCCTAGCGGGGGGGCAGGGAGATACGCAGTATTTT. The chain recombines TRBV5-1 with TRBJ2-3; TRBD2 matches at 12 bases. CDR1 and CDR2 from the germline V gene are SGHRS and YFSETQ. The CDR3 runs 18 residues. With 0 bases clipped from V and 5 bases from J, the junction kept 10 bases outside the gene matches. The full variable domain, its missing parts supplied by reference TRBV5-1 and TRBJ2-3, is KAGVTQTPRYLIKTRGQQVTLSCSPISGHRSVSWYQQTPGQGLQFLFEYFSETQRNKGNFPGRFSGRQFSNSRSEMNVSTLELGDSALYLCASSLGGLAGGQGDTQYFGPGTRLTVL.

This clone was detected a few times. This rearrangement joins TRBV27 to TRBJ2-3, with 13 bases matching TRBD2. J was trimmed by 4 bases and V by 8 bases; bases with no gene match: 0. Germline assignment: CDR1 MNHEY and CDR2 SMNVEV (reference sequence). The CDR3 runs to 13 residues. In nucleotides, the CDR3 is TGTGCCAGCGGACTAGCGGGAGCAGATACGCAGTATTTT. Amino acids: CASGLAGADTQYF.

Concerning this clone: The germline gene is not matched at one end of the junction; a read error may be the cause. In DNA form, the CDR3 reads TGTGCCAGCAGGGAAGACATCTATGGCTACACCTTC. Its protein is CASREDIYGYTF. The chain carries TRBV2 and TRBJ1-2; the D is unclear. The CDR3 spans 12 residues. Germline CDR1 SNHLY, CDR2 FYNNEI.

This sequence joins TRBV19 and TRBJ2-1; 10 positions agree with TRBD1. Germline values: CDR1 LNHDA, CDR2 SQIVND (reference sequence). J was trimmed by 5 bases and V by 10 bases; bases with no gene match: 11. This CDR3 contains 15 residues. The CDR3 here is CATRPTGQGDNEQFF. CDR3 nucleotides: TGTGCCACCCGCCCTACCGGACAGGGGGACAATGAGCAGTTCTTC.

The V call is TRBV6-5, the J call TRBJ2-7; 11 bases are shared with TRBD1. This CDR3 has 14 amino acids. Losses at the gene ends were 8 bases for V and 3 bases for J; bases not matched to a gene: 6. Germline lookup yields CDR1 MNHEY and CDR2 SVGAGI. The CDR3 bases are TGTGCCAGCTTAAGGGACAGGGGGAACTACGAGCAGTACTTC. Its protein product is CASLRDRGNYEQYF.

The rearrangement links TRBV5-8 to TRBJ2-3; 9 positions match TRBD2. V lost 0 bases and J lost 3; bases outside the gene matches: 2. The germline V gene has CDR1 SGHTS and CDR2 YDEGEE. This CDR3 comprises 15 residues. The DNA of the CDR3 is TGTGCCAGCAGCTTGGAGGGACTAGCTACAGATACGCAGTATTTT. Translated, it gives CASSLEGLATDTQYF.

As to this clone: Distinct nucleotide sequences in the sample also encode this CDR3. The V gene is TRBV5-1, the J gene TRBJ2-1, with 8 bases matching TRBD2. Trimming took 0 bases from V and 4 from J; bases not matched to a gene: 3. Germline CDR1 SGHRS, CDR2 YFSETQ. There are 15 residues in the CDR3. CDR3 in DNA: TGCGCCAGCAGCTTGGGCGGGGGGCTTTACAATGAGCAGTTCTTC. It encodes CASSLGGGLYNEQFF.

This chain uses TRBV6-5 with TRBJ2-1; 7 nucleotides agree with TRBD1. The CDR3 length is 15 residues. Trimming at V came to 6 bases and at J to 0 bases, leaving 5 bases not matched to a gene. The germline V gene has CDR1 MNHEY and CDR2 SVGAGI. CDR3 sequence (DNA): TGTGCCAGCAGCGTGGGACAGACCTCCTACAATGAGCAGTTCTTC. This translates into CASSVGQTSYNEQFF.

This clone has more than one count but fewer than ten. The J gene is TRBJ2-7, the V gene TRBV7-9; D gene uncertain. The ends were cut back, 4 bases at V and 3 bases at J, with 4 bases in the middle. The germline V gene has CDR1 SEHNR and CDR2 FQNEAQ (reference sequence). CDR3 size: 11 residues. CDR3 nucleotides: TGTGCCAGCAGCTATAACTACGAGCAGTACTTC. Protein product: CASSYNYEQYF.

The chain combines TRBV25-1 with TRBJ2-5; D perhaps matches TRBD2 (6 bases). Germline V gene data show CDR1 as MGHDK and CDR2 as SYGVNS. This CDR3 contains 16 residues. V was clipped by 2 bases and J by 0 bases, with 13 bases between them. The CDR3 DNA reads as TGTGCCAGCAGTGAAGGCTCAGGAGGGCACCAAGAGACCCAGTACTTC. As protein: CASSEGSGGHQETQYF.

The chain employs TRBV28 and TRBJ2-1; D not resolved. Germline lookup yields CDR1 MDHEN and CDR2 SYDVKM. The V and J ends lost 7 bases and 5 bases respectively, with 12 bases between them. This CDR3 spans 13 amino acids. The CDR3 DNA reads TGTGCCAGCAAACTAACTTATGACAATGAGCAGTTCTTC. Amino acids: CASKLTYDNEQFF.

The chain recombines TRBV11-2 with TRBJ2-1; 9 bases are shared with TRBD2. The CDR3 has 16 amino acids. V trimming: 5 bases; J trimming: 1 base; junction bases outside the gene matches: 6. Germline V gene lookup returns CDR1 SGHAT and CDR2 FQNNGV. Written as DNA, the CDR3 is TGTGCCAGCAGCGGAAGCGGGGGGTCGTCCTACAATGAGCAGTTCTTC. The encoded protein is CASSGSGGSSYNEQFF.

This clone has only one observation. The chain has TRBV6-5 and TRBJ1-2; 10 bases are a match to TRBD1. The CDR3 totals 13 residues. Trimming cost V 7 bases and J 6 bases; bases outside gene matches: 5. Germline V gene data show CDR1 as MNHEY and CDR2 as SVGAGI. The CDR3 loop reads CASIIGQGDGYTF. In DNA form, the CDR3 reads TGTGCCAGCATTATCGGACAGGGGGATGGCTACACCTTC.

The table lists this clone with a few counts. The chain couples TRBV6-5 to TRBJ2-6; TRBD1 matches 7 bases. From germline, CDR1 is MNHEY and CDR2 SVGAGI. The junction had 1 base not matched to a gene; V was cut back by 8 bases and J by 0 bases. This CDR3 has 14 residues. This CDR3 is CASGDSSGANVLTF. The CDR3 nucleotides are TGTGCCAGCGGGGACAGCTCTGGGGCCAACGTCCTGACTTTC.

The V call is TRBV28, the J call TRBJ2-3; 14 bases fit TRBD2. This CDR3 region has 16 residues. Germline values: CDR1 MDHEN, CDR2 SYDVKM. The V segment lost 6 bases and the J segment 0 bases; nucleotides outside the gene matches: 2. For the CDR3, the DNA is TGTGCCAGCAGGAGACTAGCGGGAGGGAGCACAGATACGCAGTATTTT. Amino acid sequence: CASRRLAGGSTDTQYF.

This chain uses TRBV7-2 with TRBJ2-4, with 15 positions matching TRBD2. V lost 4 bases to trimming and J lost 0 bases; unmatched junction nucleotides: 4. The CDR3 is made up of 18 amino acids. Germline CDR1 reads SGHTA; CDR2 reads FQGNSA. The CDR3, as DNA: TGTGCCAGCAGCTCGGGACTAGCGGGGGGTTTAGCCAAAAACATTCAGTACTTC. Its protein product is CASSSGLAGGLAKNIQYF.